The entry below describes one T cell receptor beta chain. Its antigen is currently unknown. This record comes from a study of vaccination and CD4 T cells after COVID-19. The treatment here: 10-day PBMC culture with coronavirus spike peptide pools or control peptides (ViraFEST assay). For ViraFEST, peptide pools expanded antigen-specific T cells, after which the TCRs were sequenced. This CDR3 is built from 12 residues. Germline loops: CDR1 SGHDN, CDR2 FVKESK. V lost 4 bases to trimming and J lost 7 bases, with 8 bases between them. Sequenced with the Oncomine TCR Beta short-read assay was DNA taken from cultured CD4+ T cells. One entry per CDR3 protein results from TCRdb running MiXCR on the PCR reads. Counted here are about 9,600 distinct CDR3 sequences, 45% occurring once; the ten biggest clones make up approximately 12%.

This receptor was obtained from a human donor who had recovered from COVID-19. Sequencing used CD4+ T cells from blood, cultured in vitro. The chain joins TRBV14 to TRBJ1-3; D remains unclear. CDR3 sequence reads: CASSLTLNTIYF. Here the CDR3 DNA reads TGTGCCAGCAGCCTGACGCTGAACACCATATATTTT. Based on the CDR3 plus reference TRBV14 and TRBJ1-3, the full variable domain is EAGVTQFPSHSVIEKGQTVTLRCDPISGHDNLYWYRRVMGKEIKFLLHFVKESKQDESGMPNNRFLAERTGGTYSTLKVQPAELEDSGVYFCASSLTLNTIYFGEGSWLTVV.